The sequence of this TCR beta chain was determined in a study of human T cells and chemical hapten exposure. Looked up from germline, CDR1 is SGHAT and CDR2 is FQNNGV. The CDR3 runs to 14 residues. V was pared by 3 bases and J by 5 bases, with 13 bases between. This clonotype was seen only a few times. TCRdb redid the calling of the RACE reads with MiXCR, one entry per CDR3 protein. The data hold about 120,000 distinct CDR3 sequences, with roughly 13% observed a single time. Described time point: pre-sensitization, week 0. Treatment: therapeutic diphenylcyclopropenone sensitization with weekly scalp DPC. Investigators collected blood before applying each patch test.

The material was whole blood, obtained in connection with sensitization to the hapten diphenylcyclopropenone (DPC). The TCR was taken from a woman under 30 with alopecia areata. Some clones in this sample may be carry-over from other donors' samples. The rearrangement links TRBV11-2 to TRBJ2-5; D is ambiguous. CDR3 DNA: TGTGCCAGCAGCTTTCTGGCATTTCAGGAGACCCAGTACTTC. This codes for CASSFLAFQETQYF.